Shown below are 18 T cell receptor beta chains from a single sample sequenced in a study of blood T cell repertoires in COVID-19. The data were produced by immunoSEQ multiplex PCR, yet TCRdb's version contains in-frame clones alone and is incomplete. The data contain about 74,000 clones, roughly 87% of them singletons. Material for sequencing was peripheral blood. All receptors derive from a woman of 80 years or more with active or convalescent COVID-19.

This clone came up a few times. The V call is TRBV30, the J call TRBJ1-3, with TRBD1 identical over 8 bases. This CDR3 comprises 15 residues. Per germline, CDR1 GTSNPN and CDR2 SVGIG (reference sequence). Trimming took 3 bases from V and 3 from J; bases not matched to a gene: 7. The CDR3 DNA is TGTGCCTGGAGGGGGGACAGGAATATTGGAAACACCATATATTTT. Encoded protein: CAWRGDRNIGNTIYF.

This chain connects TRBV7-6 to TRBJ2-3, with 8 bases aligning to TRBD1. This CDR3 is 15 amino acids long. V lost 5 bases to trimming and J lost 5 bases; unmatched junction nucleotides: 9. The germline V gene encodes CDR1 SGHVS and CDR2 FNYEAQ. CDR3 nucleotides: TGTGCCAGCAGCCCAACGACAGGGGCGCAAGATACGCAGTATTTT. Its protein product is CASSPTTGAQDTQYF.

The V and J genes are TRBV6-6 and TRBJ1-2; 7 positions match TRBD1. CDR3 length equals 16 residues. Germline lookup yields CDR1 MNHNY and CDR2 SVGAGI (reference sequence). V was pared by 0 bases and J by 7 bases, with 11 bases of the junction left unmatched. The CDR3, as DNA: TGTGCCAGCAGTTACTCCCGAGCCGGGACAGATTCTGGCTACACCTTC. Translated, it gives CASSYSRAGTDSGYTF.

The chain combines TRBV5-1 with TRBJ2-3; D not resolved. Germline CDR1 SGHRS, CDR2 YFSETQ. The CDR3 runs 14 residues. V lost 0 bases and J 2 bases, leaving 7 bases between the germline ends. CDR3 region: CASSLALSTDTQYF. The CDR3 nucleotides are TGCGCCAGCAGCTTGGCCTTATCCACAGATACGCAGTATTTT.

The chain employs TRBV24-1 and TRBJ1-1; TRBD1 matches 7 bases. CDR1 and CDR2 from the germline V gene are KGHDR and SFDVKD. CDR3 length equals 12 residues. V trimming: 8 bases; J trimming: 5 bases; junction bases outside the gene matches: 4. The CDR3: CATMGRGTEAFF. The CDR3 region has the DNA TGTGCCACCATGGGCAGGGGGACTGAAGCTTTCTTT.

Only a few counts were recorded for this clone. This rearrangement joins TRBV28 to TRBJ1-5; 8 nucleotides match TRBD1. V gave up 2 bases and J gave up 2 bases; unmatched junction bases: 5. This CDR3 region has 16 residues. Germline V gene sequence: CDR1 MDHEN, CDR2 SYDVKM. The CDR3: CASSLRQGYGNQPQHF. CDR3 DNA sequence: TGTGCCAGCAGTTTAAGACAGGGGTACGGCAATCAGCCCCAGCATTTT.

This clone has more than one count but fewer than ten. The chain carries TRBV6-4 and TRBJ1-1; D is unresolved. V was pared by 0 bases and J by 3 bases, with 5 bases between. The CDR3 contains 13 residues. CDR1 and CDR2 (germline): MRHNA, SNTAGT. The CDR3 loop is CASSDSADTEAFF. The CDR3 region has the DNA TGTGCCAGCAGTGACTCCGCGGACACTGAAGCTTTCTTT.

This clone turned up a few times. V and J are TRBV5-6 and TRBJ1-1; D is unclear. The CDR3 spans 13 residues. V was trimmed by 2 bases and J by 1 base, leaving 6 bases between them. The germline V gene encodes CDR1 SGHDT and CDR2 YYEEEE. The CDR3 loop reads CASSFAGNTEAFF. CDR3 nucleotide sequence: TGTGCCAGCAGCTTTGCAGGGAACACTGAAGCTTTCTTT. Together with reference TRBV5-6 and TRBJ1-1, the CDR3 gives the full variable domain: DAGVTQSPTHLIKTRGQQVTLRCSPKSGHDTVSWYQQALGQGPQFIFQYYEEEERQRGNFPDRFSGHQFPNYSSELNVNALLLGDSALYLCASSFAGNTEAFFGQGTRLTVV.

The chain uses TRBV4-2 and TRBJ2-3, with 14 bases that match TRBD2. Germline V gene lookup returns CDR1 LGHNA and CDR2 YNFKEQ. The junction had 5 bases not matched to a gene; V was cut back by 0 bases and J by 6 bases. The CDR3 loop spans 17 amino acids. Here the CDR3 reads CASSQDGLAGGVDTQYF. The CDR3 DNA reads TGTGCCAGCAGCCAAGATGGACTAGCGGGGGGTGTCGATACGCAGTATTTT.

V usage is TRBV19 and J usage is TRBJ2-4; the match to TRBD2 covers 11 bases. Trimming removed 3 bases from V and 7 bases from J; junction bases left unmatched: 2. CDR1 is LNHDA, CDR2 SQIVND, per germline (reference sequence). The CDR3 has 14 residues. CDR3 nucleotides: TGTGCCAGTAGTATCACTAGCGGGAGCAACATTCAGTACTTC. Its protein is CASSITSGSNIQYF.

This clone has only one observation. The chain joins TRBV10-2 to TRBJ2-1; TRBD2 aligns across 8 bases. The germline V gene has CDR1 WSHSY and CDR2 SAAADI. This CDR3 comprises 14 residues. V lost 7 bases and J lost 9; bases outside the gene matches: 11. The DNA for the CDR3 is TGCGCCAGCAATAAAGCCGGGGGGGAGTCTGAGCAGTTCTTC. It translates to CASNKAGGESEQFF.

CDR3 nucleotide sequence: TGTGCCAGCAGCCTAACTCCACTTAATTCACCCCTCCACTTT. The encoded protein is CASSLTPLNSPLHF. The V call is TRBV4-2, the J call TRBJ1-6; D uncertain. From germline, CDR1 is LGHNA and CDR2 YNFKEQ. V lost 4 bases, J lost 6 bases, and 10 bases lay in between. This CDR3 comprises 14 residues.

CDR3 DNA: TGTGCCAGCAGCGGATTAGCGGGGGGTGGGTACAATGAGCAGTTCTTC. This gives the protein CASSGLAGGGYNEQFF. The chain uses TRBV9 and TRBJ2-1; 10 nucleotides match TRBD2. Germline trimming cut 3 bases from V and 4 bases from J; bases unmatched to any gene: 7. Germline V CDR1 and CDR2: SGDLS, YYNGEE. This CDR3 spans 16 amino acids.

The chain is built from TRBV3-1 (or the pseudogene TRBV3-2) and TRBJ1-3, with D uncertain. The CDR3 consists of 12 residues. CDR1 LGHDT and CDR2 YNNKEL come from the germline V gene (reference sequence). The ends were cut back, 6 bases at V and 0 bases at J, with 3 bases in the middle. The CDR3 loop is CASSYSGNTIYF. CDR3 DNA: TGTGCCAGCAGTTACTCTGGAAACACCATATATTTT.

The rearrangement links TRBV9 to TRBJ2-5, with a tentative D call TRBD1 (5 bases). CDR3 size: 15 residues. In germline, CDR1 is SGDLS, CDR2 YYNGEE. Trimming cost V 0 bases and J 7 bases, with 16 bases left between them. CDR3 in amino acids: CASSVATAIGVTQYF. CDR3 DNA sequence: TGTGCCAGCAGCGTAGCCACAGCCATAGGGGTGACCCAGTACTTC. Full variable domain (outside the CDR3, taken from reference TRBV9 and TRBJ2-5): DSGVTQTPKHLITATGQRVTLRCSPRSGDLSVYWYQQSLDQGLQFLIQYYNGEERAKGNILERFSAQQFPDLHSELNLSSLELGDSALYFCASSVATAIGVTQYFGPGTRLLVL.

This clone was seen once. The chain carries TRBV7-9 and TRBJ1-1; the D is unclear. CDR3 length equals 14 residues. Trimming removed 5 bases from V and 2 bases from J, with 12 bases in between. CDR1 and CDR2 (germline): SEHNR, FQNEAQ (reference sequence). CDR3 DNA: TGTGCCAGCAGCCCTTGGCTGGGCAACACTGAAGCTTTCTTT. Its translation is CASSPWLGNTEAFF.

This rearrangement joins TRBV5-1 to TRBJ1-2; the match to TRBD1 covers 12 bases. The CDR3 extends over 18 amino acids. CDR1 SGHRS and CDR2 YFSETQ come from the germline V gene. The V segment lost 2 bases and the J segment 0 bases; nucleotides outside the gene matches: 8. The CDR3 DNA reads TGCGCCAGCAGCTTTTGGGGACAGGGGGCCCTAGCTAACTATGGCTACACCTTC. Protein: CASSFWGQGALANYGYTF.

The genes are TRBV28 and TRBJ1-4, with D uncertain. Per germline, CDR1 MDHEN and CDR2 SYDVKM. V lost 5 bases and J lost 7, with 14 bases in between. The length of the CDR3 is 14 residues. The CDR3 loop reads CASSEPGEFEKLFF. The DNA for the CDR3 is TGTGCCAGCAGTGAACCGGGAGAGTTTGAAAAACTGTTTTTT.